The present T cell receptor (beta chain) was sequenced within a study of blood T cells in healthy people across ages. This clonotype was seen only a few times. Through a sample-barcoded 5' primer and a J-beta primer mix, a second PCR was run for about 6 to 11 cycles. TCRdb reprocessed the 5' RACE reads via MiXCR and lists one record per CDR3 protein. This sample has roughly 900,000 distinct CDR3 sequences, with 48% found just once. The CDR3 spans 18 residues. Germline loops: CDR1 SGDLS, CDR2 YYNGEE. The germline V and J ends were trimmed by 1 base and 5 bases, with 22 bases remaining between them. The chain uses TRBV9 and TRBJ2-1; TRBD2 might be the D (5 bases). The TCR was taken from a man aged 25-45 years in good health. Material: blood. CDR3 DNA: TGTGCCAGCAGCGTATTCCGTAGCGCCCCAATGCTAGACAATGAGCAGTTCTTC. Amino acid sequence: CASSVFRSAPMLDNEQFF.